The sequence of this T cell receptor beta chain was determined in a study of read filtering for tumor transcriptome and immune sequencing. This clonotype was seen many times. Its antigen remains unidentified. Germline is not matched at one junction end, which may reflect a read error. The library was built from around 400 ng RNA with molecular barcoded adaptors for alpha/delta and beta/gamma chains. MiXCR, run by TCRdb on the reads, gives a single entry per CDR3 protein. The table lists 90,000 to 95,000 distinct CDR3 sequences, around a fifth of them singletons. Per germline, CDR1 MDHEN and CDR2 SYDVKM. The CDR3 sequence is 15 residues long. The study, taken as a whole, reports: Around 80% of IR-seq clonotypes had a single read, yet these held 3% to 4% of reads.

The source material was a population of CD138-negative cells sorted from bone marrow. The chain links TRBV28 to TRBJ2-2, with TRBD1 identical over 8 bases. The TCR was taken from a donor aged 40 or over with multiple myeloma. CDR3 DNA: TGCGCCAGCAGCTCGGGACAGGTGAACACCGGGGAGCTGTTTTTT. It is translated as CASSSGQVNTGELFF. The entire variable domain, with the rest obtained from reference TRBV28 and TRBJ2-2, is as follows: DVKVTQSSRYLVKRTGEKVFLECVQDMDHENMFWYRQDPGLGLRLIYFSYDVKMKEKGDIPEGYSVSREKKERFSLILESASTNQTSMYLCASSSGQVNTGELFFGEGSRLTVL.